This TCR beta chain appears in the sequencing data of a study of blood T cell repertoires in COVID-19. Per the authors' pipeline: Estimated nucleated cell counts came from reference gene primer amplification. Profiled with immunoSEQ multiplex PCR; TCRdb holds only in-frame clones, not every one. V and J calls and clone size are those listed in that table; D and trimming were worked out from the DNA. This table has hundreds of thousands of clones, approximately 85% appearing once. The CDR3 is made up of 14 amino acids. The V segment lost 3 bases and the J segment 4 bases; nucleotides outside the gene matches: 3. Per the germline V gene, CDR1 is KGHSH and CDR2 is LQKENI. Participant-given clinical history determined each cohort assignment.

Material for sequencing was PBMCs or T cells enriched from blood (not recorded which). This receptor was obtained from a woman between 50 and 59 years old with acute COVID-19. The chain employs TRBV18 and TRBJ1-5, with 7 bases lining up with TRBD1. CDR3 region: CASSPPGQNQPQHF. CDR3 sequence (DNA): TGTGCCAGCTCACCCCCGGGACAGAATCAGCCCCAGCATTTT.